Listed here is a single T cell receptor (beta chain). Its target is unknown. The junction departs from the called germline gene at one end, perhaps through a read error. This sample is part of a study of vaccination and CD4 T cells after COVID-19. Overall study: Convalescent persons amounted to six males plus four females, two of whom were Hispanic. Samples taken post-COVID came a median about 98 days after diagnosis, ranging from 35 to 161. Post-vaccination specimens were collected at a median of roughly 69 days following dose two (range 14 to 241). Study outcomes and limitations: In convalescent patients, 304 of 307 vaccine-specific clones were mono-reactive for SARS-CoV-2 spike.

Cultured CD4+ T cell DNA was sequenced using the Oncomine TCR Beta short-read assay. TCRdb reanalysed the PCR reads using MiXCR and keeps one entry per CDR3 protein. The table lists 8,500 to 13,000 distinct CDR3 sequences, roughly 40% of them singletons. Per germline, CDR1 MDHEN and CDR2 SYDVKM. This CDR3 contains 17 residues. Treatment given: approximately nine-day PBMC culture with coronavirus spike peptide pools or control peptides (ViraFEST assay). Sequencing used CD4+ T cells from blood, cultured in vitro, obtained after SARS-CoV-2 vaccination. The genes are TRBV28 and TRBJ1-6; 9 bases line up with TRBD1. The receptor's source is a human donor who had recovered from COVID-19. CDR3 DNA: TGTGTCAGCAGTCCAACACAGGGGGCGACCTATAATTCACCCCTCCACTTT. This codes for CVSSPTQGATYNSPLHF.